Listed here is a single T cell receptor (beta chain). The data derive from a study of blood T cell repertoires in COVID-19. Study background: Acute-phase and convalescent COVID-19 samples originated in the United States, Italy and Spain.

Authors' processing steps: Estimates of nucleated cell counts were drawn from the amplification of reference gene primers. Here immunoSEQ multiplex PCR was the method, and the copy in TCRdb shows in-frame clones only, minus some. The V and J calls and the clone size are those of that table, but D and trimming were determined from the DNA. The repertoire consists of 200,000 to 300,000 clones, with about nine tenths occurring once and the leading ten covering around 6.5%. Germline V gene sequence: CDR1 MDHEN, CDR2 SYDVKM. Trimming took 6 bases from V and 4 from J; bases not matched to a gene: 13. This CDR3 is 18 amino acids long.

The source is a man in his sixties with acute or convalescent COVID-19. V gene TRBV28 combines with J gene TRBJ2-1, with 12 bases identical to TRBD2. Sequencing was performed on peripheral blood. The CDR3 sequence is CASSSLGASGRGYNEQFF. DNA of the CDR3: TGTGCCAGCAGCTCCCTTGGGGCTAGCGGGAGGGGGTACAATGAGCAGTTCTTC.